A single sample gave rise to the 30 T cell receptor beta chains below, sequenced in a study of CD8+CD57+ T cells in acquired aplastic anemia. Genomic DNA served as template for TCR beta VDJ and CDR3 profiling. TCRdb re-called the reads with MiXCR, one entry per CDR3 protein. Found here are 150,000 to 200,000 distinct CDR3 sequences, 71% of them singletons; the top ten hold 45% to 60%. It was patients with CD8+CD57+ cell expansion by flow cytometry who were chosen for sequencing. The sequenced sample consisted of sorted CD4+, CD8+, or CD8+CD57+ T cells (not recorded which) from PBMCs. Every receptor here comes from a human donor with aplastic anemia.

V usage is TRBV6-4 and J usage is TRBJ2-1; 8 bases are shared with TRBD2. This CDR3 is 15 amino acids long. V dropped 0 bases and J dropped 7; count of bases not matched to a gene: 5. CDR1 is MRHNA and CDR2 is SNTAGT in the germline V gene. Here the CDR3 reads CASSDSPGGVNEQFF. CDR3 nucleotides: TGTGCCAGCAGTGACTCGCCGGGAGGGGTGAATGAGCAGTTCTTC.

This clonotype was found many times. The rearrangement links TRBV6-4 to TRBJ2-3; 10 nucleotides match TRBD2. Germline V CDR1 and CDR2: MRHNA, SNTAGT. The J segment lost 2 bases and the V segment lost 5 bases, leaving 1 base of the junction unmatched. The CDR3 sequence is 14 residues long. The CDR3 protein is CASSSGGATDTQYF. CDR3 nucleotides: TGTGCCAGCAGTAGCGGGGGGGCCACAGATACGCAGTATTTT.

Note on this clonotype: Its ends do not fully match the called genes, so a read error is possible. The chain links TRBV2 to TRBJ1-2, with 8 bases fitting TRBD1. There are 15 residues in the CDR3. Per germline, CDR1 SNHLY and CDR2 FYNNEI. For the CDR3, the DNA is TGTGCCAGCAGGGAAGGAGGGACAGGATTTTATGGCTACACCTTC. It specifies CASREGGTGFYGYTF.

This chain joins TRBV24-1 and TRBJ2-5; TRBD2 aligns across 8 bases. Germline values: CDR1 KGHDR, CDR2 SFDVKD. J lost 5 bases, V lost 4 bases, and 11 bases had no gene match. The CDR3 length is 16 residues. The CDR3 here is CATSENPGLGRETQYF. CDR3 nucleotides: TGTGCCACCAGTGAGAATCCGGGACTAGGCCGGGAGACCCAGTACTTC.

The CDR3 here is CASSLGREDTQYF. The CDR3 DNA is TGTGCCAGCAGCCTAGGGAGGGAAGATACGCAGTATTTT. V is TRBV7-2 and J is TRBJ2-3; 7 bases are a match to TRBD2. The CDR3 sequence is 13 residues long. With V trimmed by 5 bases and J by 5 bases, 4 bases remained unmatched. Germline V CDR1 and CDR2: SGHTA, FQGNSA.

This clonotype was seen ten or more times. The CDR3, as DNA: TGCAGCGTTGAAGAGCCTACTAGCGGGGCCTCCTACGAGCAGTACTTC. Translated, it gives CSVEEPTSGASYEQYF. The chain recombines TRBV29-1 with TRBJ2-7; 10 bases line up with TRBD2. CDR3 length: 16 amino acids. Looked up from germline, CDR1 is SQVTM and CDR2 is ANQGSEA. V shed 0 bases, J shed 0 bases, and the junction held 5 bases outside the gene matches.

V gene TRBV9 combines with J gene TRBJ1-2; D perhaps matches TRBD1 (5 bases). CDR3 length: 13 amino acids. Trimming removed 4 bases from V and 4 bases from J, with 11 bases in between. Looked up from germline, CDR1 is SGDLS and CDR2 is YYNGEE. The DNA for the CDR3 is TGTGCCAGCAGCCCCGACGACAGCTATGGCTACACCTTC. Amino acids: CASSPDDSYGYTF. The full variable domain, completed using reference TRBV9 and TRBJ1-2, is DSGVTQTPKHLITATGQRVTLRCSPRSGDLSVYWYQQSLDQGLQFLIQYYNGEERAKGNILERFSAQQFPDLHSELNLSSLELGDSALYFCASSPDDSYGYTFGSGTRLTVV.

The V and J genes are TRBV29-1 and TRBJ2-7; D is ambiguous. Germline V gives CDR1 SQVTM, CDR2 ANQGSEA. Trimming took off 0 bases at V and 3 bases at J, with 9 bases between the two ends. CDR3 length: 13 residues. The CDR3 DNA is TGCAGCGTTGAAGATGGCAACAGCTACGAGCAGTACTTC. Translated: CSVEDGNSYEQYF.

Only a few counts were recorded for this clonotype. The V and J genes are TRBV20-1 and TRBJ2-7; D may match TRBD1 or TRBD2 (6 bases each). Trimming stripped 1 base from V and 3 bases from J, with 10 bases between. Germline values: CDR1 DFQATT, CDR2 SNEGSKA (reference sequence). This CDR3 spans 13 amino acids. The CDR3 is CSARAGAGYEQYF. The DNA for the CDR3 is TGCAGTGCTAGAGCGGGGGCAGGCTACGAGCAGTACTTC.

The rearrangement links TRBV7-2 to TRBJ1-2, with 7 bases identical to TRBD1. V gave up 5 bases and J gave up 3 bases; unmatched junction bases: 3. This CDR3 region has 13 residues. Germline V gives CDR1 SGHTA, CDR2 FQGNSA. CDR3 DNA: TGTGCCAGCAGCCCCGGACAGGACTATGGCTACACCTTC. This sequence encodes CASSPGQDYGYTF. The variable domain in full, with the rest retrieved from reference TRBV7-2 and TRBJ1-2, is GAGVSQSPSNKVTEKGKDVELRCDPISGHTALYWYRQSLGQGLEFLIYFQGNSAPDKSGLPSDRFSAERTGGSVSTLTIQRTQQEDSAVYLCASSPGQDYGYTFGSGTRLTVV.

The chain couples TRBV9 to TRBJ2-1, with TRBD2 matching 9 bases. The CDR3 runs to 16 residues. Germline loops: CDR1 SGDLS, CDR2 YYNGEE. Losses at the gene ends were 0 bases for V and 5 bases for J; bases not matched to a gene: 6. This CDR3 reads CASSVVPTSGHNEQFF. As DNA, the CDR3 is TGTGCCAGCAGCGTAGTACCGACTAGCGGCCACAATGAGCAGTTCTTC. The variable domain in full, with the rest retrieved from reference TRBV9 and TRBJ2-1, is DSGVTQTPKHLITATGQRVTLRCSPRSGDLSVYWYQQSLDQGLQFLIQYYNGEERAKGNILERFSAQQFPDLHSELNLSSLELGDSALYFCASSVVPTSGHNEQFFGPGTRLTVL.

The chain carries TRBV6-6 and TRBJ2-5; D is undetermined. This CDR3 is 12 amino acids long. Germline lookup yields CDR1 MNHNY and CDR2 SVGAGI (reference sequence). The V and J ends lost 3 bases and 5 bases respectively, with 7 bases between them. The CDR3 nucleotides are TGTGCCAGCAGTTATATGGAGGAGACCCAGTACTTC. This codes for CASSYMEETQYF.

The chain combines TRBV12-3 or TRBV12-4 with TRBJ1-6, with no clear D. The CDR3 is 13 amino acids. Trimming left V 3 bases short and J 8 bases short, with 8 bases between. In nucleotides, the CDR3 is TGTGCCAGCAGTTTCGGGGATCATTCACCCCTCCACTTT. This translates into CASSFGDHSPLHF.

DNA of the CDR3: TGTGCCAGCAGTCTGGACAGGGAACAAGAGACCCAGTACTTC. Its protein is CASSLDREQETQYF. V and J are TRBV7-9 and TRBJ2-5; 8 nucleotides match TRBD1. Per germline, CDR1 SEHNR and CDR2 FQNEAQ (reference sequence). Unmatched junction bases numbered 5, after V lost 6 bases and J lost 2 bases. CDR3 size: 14 residues.

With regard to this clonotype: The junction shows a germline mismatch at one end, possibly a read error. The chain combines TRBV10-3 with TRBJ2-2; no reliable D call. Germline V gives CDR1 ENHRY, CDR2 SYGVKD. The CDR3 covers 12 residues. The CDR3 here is CASSEATGELFF. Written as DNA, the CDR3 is TGTGCCAGCAGTGAAGCGACCGGGGAGCTGTTTTTT.

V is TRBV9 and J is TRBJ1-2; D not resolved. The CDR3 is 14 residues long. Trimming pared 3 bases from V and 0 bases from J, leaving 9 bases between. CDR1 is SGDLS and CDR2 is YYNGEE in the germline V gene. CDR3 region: CASSEDGANYGYTF. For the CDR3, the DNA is TGTGCCAGCAGCGAGGACGGAGCTAACTATGGCTACACCTTC. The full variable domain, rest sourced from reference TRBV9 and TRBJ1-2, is DSGVTQTPKHLITATGQRVTLRCSPRSGDLSVYWYQQSLDQGLQFLIQYYNGEERAKGNILERFSAQQFPDLHSELNLSSLELGDSALYFCASSEDGANYGYTFGSGTRLTVV.

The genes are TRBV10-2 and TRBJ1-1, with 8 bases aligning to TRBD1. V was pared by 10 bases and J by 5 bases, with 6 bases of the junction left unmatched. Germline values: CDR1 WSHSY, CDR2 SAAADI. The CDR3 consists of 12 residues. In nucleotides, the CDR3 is TGCGCCATCGGACAGGGCGGGACTGAAGCTTTCTTT. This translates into CAIGQGGTEAFF.

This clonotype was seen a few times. The CDR3, as DNA: TGTGCCAGCAGTGAAGGGGTGGGTGTCCTGAACACTGAAGCTTTCTTT. It is translated as CASSEGVGVLNTEAFF. V gene TRBV2 combines with J gene TRBJ1-1; no reliable D call. CDR1 and CDR2 from the germline V gene are SNHLY and FYNNEI. This CDR3 has 16 residues. The germline V and J ends were trimmed by 1 base and 0 bases, with 12 bases remaining between them.

The CDR3 protein is CARIPGTGENSPLHF. CDR3 bases: TGTGCCAGAATCCCCGGGACAGGGGAAAATTCACCCCTCCACTTT. J is TRBJ1-6 and V is TRBV19; TRBD1 agrees at 10 bases. The CDR3 spans 15 residues. J was trimmed by 7 bases and V by 9 bases; bases with no gene match: 9. CDR1 and CDR2 (germline): LNHDA, SQIVND (reference sequence).

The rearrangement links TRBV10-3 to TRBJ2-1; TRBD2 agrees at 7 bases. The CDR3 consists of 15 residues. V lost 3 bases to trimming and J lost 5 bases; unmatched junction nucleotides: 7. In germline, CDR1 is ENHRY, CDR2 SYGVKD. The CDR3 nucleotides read TGTGCCATCAGTGACTATGGGACTAAGGACAATGAGCAGTTCTTC. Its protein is CAISDYGTKDNEQFF.

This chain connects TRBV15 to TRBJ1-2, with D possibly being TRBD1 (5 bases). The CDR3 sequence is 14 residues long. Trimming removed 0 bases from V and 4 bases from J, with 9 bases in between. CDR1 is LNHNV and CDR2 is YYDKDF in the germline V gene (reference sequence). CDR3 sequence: CATSREGQGYGYTF. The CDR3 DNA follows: TGTGCCACCAGCAGAGAAGGTCAGGGCTATGGCTACACCTTC.

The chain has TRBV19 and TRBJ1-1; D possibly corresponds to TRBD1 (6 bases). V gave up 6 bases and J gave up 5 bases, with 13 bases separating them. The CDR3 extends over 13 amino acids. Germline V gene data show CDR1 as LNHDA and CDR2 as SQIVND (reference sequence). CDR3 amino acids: CASSNRVGTEAFF. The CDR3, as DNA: TGTGCCAGTAGCAACAGGGTAGGGACTGAAGCTTTCTTT.

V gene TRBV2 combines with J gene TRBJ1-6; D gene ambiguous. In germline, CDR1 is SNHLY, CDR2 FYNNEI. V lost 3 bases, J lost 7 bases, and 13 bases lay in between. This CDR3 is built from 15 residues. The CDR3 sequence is CASSDGRGWNSPLHF. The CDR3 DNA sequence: TGTGCCAGCAGTGACGGACGGGGATGGAATTCACCCCTCCACTTT.

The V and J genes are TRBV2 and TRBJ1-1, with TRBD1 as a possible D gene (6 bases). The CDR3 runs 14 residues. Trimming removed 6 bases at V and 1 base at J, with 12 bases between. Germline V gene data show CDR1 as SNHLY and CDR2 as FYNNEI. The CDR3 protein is CASSDDRKNTEAFF. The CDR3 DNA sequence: TGTGCCAGCAGCGACGACAGGAAGAACACTGAAGCTTTCTTT.

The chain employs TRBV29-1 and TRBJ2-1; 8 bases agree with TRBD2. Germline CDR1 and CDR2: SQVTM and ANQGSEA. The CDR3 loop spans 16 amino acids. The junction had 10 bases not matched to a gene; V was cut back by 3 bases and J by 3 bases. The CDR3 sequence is CSVEEGGSGDYNEQFF. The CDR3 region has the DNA TGCAGCGTTGAGGAAGGTGGTAGCGGGGACTACAATGAGCAGTTCTTC.

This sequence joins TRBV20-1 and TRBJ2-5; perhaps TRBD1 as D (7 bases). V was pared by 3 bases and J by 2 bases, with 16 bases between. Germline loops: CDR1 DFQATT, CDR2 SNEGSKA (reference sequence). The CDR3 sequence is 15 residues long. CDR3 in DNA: TGCAGTGCTAGGGACCAGGGGGAGGAACAAGAGACCCAGTACTTC. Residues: CSARDQGEEQETQYF.

CDR3 protein: CASSLRLAESSYNEQFF. The CDR3 nucleotides read TGTGCCAGCAGCTTAAGGCTAGCGGAGTCGTCCTACAATGAGCAGTTCTTC. The chain links TRBV7-6 to TRBJ2-1; 7 bases line up with TRBD2. V was pared by 2 bases and J by 1 base, with 8 bases of the junction left unmatched. The CDR3 contains 17 residues. The germline gives CDR1 SGHVS, CDR2 FNYEAQ. Looking up the rest from reference TRBV7-6 and TRBJ2-1 gives the full variable domain: GAGVSQSPRYKVTKRGQDVALRCDPISGHVSLYWYRQALGQGPEFLTYFNYEAQQDKSGLPNDRFSAERPEGSISTLTIQRTEQRDSAMYRCASSLRLAESSYNEQFFGPGTRLTVL.

CDR3 loop: CASRDSGRGSYNEQFF. CDR3 DNA sequence: TGTGCCAGCAGGGACAGCGGGAGGGGCTCCTACAATGAGCAGTTCTTC. This chain joins TRBV2 and TRBJ2-1; TRBD2 matches 10 bases. CDR1 SNHLY and CDR2 FYNNEI come from the germline V gene. The CDR3 loop spans 16 amino acids. V shed 6 bases, J shed 0 bases, and the junction held 5 bases outside the gene matches.

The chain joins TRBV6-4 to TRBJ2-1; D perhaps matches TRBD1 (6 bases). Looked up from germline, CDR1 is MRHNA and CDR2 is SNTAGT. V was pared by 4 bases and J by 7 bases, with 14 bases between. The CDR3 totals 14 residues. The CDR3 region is CASSAGVRGNEQFF. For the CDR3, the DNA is TGTGCCAGCAGTGCAGGGGTCAGGGGAAATGAGCAGTTCTTC.

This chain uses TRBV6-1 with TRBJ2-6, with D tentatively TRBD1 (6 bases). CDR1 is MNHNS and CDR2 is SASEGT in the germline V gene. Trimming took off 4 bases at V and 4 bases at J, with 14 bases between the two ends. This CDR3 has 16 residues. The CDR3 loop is CASSVGSQGGANVLTF. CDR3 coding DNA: TGTGCCAGCAGTGTTGGCTCCCAGGGGGGGGCCAACGTCCTGACTTTC.